These T cell receptor beta chains were read from a single sample in a study of blood T cell repertoires in COVID-19. TCRdb keeps only in-frame clones here, not all; method: immunoSEQ multiplex PCR. This table has hundreds of thousands of clones, 88% appearing once. Sequenced material: peripheral blood. These receptors were taken from a woman in her 30s with COVID-19, enrolled during active disease. CDR3s include the opening cysteine and the closing phenylalanine or tryptophan. D genes are given only for firm matches. Size values are once, few and many counts, or a class for expanded clones, and some rows have none.

TRBJ2-2,TRBV12-3/TRBV12-4,.,.,CASSPGGELFF,TGTGCCAGCAGTCCCGGGGGGGAGCTGTTTTTT
TRBJ1-6,TRBV11-2,TRBD1,.,CASRHPGGSRSPLHF,TGTGCCAGCAGGCATCCAGGGGGGAGCCGATCACCCCTCCACTTT
TRBJ2-5,TRBV2,.,few,CASSGRLGQETQYF,TGTGCCAGCAGCGGGAGACTAGGTCAAGAGACCCAGTACTTC
TRBJ1-1,TRBV29-1,.,.,CSAGHMNTEAFF,TGCAGCGCAGGACACATGAACACTGAAGCTTTCTTT
TRBJ2-1,TRBV6-2/TRBV6-3,.,once,CASSYEVGPYNEQFF,TGTGCCAGCAGTTACGAAGTGGGCCCCTACAATGAGCAGTTCTTC
TRBJ2-5,TRBV3-1/TRBV3-2,TRBD1,.,CASSQGDRQETQYF,TGTGCCAGCAGCCAAGGGGACAGACAAGAGACCCAGTACTTC
TRBJ1-1,TRBV19,TRBD1,.,CASSPRQGYDNTEAFF,TGTGCCAGTAGTCCCCGACAGGGATACGACAACACTGAAGCTTTCTTT
TRBJ1-2,TRBV7-2,.,once,CASRGGGVNGYTF,TGTGCCAGCCGGGGGGGCGGCGTCAATGGCTACACCTTC
TRBJ1-2,TRBV27,.,.,CASSLSEAGVGYGYTF,TGTGCCAGCAGTTTATCTGAAGCGGGGGTAGGCTATGGCTACACCTTC
TRBJ1-4,TRBV6-6,TRBD1,.,CASSYKGGGEEKLFF,TGTGCCAGCAGTTACAAAGGGGGCGGTGAAGAAAAACTGTTTTTT
TRBJ2-4,TRBV18,.,.,CASSPPGREGIQYF,TGTGCCAGCTCACCACCGGGGCGGGAAGGCATTCAGTACTTC
TRBJ2-5,TRBV5-4,TRBD2,.,CASSSTSDQETQYF,TGTGCCAGCAGTTCGACTAGCGACCAAGAGACCCAGTACTTC
TRBJ1-4,TRBV4-2,.,.,CASSQGGGSNEKLFF,TGTGCCAGCAGCCAGGGAGGGGGGTCTAATGAAAAACTGTTTTTT
TRBJ2-2,TRBV7-2,.,.,CASSLEAAGNTGELFF,TGTGCCAGCAGCTTAGAGGCAGCGGGGAACACCGGGGAGCTGTTTTTT
TRBJ1-4,TRBV7-9,.,.,CASSQTQWEINEKLFF,TGTGCCAGCAGCCAAACCCAGTGGGAGATTAATGAAAAACTGTTTTTT
TRBJ1-2,TRBV2,.,once,CASSDSNYGYTF,TGTGCCAGCAGTGACAGTAACTATGGCTACACCTTC
TRBJ2-7,TRBV10-1,.,.,CASSESGGPNEQYF,TGCGCCAGCAGTGAGTCGGGGGGGCCCAACGAGCAGTACTTC
TRBJ2-5,TRBV12-5,TRBD2,.,CASGLVPGPSGRAGETQYF,TGTGCTAGTGGTTTGGTACCCGGTCCTAGCGGGAGGGCCGGGGAGACCCAGTACTTC
TRBJ2-3,TRBV6-2/TRBV6-3,.,.,CASSEPPGQRPYTQYF,TGTGCCAGCAGCGAACCCCCTGGACAGCGTCCTTATACGCAGTATTTT
TRBJ2-3,TRBV27,TRBD2,.,CARGASGGPNTDTQYF,TGTGCCAGGGGGGCCAGCGGGGGACCTAACACAGATACGCAGTATTTT
TRBJ1-1,TRBV7-8,.,.,CASSFGRQWNTEAFF,TGTGCCAGCAGCTTCGGACGACAGTGGAACACTGAAGCTTTCTTT
TRBJ1-4,TRBV6-5,.,once,CASSYRGGSREKLFF,TGTGCCAGCAGTTACCGGGGTGGGTCAAGGGAAAAACTGTTTTTT
TRBJ2-3,TRBV24-1,.,.,CATSDRSGTQYF,TGTGCCACCAGCGACAGATCAGGAACGCAGTATTTT
TRBJ2-1,TRBV7-8,TRBD1,.,CASSLGGTGGHLPSYNEQFF,TGTGCCAGCAGCTTAGGCGGGACAGGGGGGCATTTGCCCTCCTACAATGAGCAGTTCTTC
TRBJ1-6,TRBV3-1/TRBV3-2,TRBD1,.,CASSPGQGEGSPLHF,TGTGCCAGCAGCCCCGGACAGGGGGAAGGTTCACCCCTCCACTTT
TRBJ2-7,TRBV10-2,.,.,CASSESGGGPYEQYF,TGCGCCAGCAGTGAGTCTGGGGGGGGGCCGTACGAGCAGTACTTC
TRBJ2-3,TRBV11-2,TRBD2,.,CASSLRTSGGARDTQYF,TGTGCCAGCAGCCTCCGGACTAGCGGGGGGGCCCGGGATACGCAGTATTTT
TRBJ2-5,TRBV18,.,.,CASSPPLGIAGEGETQYF,TGTGCCAGCTCACCACCGCTGGGGATCGCAGGGGAAGGCGAGACCCAGTACTTC
TRBJ2-7,TRBV28,TRBD2,.,CASSSGLAGDRYEQYF,TGTGCCAGCAGTTCGGGACTAGCGGGGGATCGCTACGAGCAGTACTTC
TRBJ1-1,TRBV5-1,TRBD1,.,CASSGGDRDYSSEAFF,TGCGCCAGCAGCGGAGGGGACAGGGATTACTCTTCTGAAGCTTTCTTT
TRBJ2-1,TRBV6-2/TRBV6-3,TRBD2,.,CASSFGGSWYEQFF,TGTGCCAGCAGTTTTGGCGGGAGTTGGTATGAGCAGTTCTTC
TRBJ2-2,TRBV7-2,.,once,CASSLGYRVQTGELFF,TGTGCCAGCAGCTTAGGGTACAGGGTGCAGACCGGGGAGCTGTTTTTT
TRBJ2-5,TRBV6-2/TRBV6-3,.,.,CASSRPGMTKETQYF,TGTGCCAGCAGTCGCCCGGGGATGACAAAAGAGACCCAGTACTTC
TRBJ2-5,TRBV15,TRBD2,.,CATRGRGQETQYF,TGTGCCACCAGGGGGAGGGGCCAAGAGACCCAGTACTTC
TRBJ1-4,TRBV7-2,.,.,CASSLGGGTNEKLFF,TGTGCCAGCAGCTTAGGAGGGGGAACTAATGAAAAACTGTTTTTT
TRBJ2-3,TRBV4-2,TRBD2,.,CASSQDHGLAGGPSTDTQYF,TGTGCCAGCAGCCAAGATCACGGACTAGCGGGGGGACCTAGCACAGATACGCAGTATTTT
TRBJ1-4,TRBV4-1,.,.,CASSRVDSSNEKLFF,TGCGCCAGCAGCCGAGTGGACAGTTCTAATGAAAAACTGTTTTTT
TRBJ2-4,TRBV28,TRBD1,once,CASSPTGVLAKNIQYF,TGTGCCAGCAGCCCGACAGGGGTATTAGCCAAAAACATTCAGTACTTC
TRBJ1-5,TRBV4-3,TRBD1,.,CASSHEDRGNQPQHF,TGCGCCAGCAGCCACGAGGACAGGGGCAATCAGCCCCAGCATTTT
TRBJ2-5,TRBV6-6,TRBD2,.,CASSTGVAGGQETQYF,TGTGCCAGCAGTACCGGGGTAGCGGGGGGACAAGAGACCCAGTACTTC